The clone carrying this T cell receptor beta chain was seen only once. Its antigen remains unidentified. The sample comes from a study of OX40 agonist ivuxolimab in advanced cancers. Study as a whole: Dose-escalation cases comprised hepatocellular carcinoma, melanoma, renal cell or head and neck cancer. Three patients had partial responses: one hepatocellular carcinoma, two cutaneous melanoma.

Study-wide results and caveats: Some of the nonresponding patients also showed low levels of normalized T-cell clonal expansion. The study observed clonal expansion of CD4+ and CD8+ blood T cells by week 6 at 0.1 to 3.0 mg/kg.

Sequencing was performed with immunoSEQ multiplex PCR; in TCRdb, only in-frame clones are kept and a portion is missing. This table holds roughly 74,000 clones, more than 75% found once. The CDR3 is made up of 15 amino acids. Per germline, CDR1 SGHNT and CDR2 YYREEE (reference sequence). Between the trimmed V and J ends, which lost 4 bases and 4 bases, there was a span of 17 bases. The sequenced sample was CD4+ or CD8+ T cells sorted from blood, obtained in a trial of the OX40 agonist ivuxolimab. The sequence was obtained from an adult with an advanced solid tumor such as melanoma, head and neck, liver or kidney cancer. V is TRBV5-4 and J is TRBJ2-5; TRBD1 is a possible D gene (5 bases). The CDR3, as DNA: TGTGCCAGCAGCGGAGCCGGGCCCCAGGGAGAGACCCAGTACTTC. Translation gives CASSGAGPQGETQYF. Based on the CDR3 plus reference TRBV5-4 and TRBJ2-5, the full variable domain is ETGVTQSPTHLIKTRGQQVTLRCSSQSGHNTVSWYQQALGQGPQFIFQYYREEENGRGNFPPRFSGLQFPNYSSELNVNALELDDSALYLCASSGAGPQGETQYFGPGTRLLVL.